The source of this TCR beta chain is a study of cytomegalovirus exposure and HLA in healthy donors. General study points: Published work reported that the classifier diagnosed cytomegalovirus status with high specificity and sensitivity. Most TCR sequences proved rare, with some public TCRs found in many donors. Later analysis demonstrated an association between a missense DCLRE1C variant and TCR beta V- and J-gene trimming.

A multiplex PCR was run with 60 Vbeta primers and 13 Jbeta primers. Sequenced by immunoSEQ multiplex PCR; TCRdb stores in-frame clones only, minus some. Among approximately 150,000 clones listed, around 88% were seen once. There are 14 residues in the CDR3. The V gene's germline CDR1 is LNHDA and CDR2 SQIVND (reference sequence). Losses at the gene ends were 2 bases for V and 4 bases for J; bases not matched to a gene: 2. To note about this clone: Antigen specificity is unknown.

The genes are TRBV19 and TRBJ1-2, with 9 bases identical to TRBD1. The TCR sequence derives from a woman in her 30s in good health and CMV-seronegative. Sequenced material: PBMCs. CDR3 nucleotide sequence: TGTGCCAGTAGTATACCGGGACAGGGCTATGGCTACACCTTC. It translates to CASSIPGQGYGYTF.